The rows below give T cell receptor beta chains drawn from one sample of a study of preoperative IRX-2 immunotherapy in early breast cancer. The data were produced by immunoSEQ multiplex PCR, yet TCRdb's version contains in-frame clones alone and is incomplete. This table holds about 23,000 clones, 85% to 95% found once. The sequences come from tumor tissue, collected after IRX-2 immunotherapy. These receptors were collected from a human donor with breast cancer. The CDR3 runs from the conserved cysteine through the conserved F or W. D genes are given only for firm matches. Clone size, where shown, is once, few, many, or a class for clones that have expanded.

CDR3nt: TGCGCCAGCAGCCAAGCCGACGTACCCCGCGACCCGAATACGCAGTATTTT
CDR3aa: CASSQADVPRDPNTQYF
j_gene: TRBJ2-3
v_gene: TRBV4-1
abundance: NA
d_gene: NA

CDR3nt: TGTGCCAGCAGCTTGGGGACAGGGCTGGGAGAGACCCAGTACTTC
CDR3aa: CASSLGTGLGETQYF
j_gene: TRBJ2-5
v_gene: TRBV5-4
abundance: NA
d_gene: TRBD1

CDR3nt: TGCGCCAGCAGCTCGAAGCGGGGGTCGGGAACCGGGGAGCTGTTTTTT
CDR3aa: CASSSKRGSGTGELFF
j_gene: TRBJ2-2
v_gene: TRBV5-1
abundance: once
d_gene: TRBD2

CDR3nt: TGTGCCAGCAGCCCGGGACTGAGCTACGAGCAGTACTTC
CDR3aa: CASSPGLSYEQYF
j_gene: TRBJ2-7
v_gene: TRBV9
abundance: NA
d_gene: NA

CDR3nt: TGTGCCAGCAGCGAAGGGGACACTGAAGCTTTCTTT
CDR3aa: CASSEGDTEAFF
j_gene: TRBJ1-1
v_gene: TRBV5-6
abundance: few
d_gene: NA

CDR3nt: TGTGCCAGCAGCTGGGACGGAGGTTCAGGAACCCAGTACTTC
CDR3aa: CASSWDGGSGTQYF
j_gene: TRBJ2-5
v_gene: TRBV7-2
abundance: NA
d_gene: NA

CDR3nt: TGCAGCGTTTACAGGGGAGAGACCCAGTACTTC
CDR3aa: CSVYRGETQYF
j_gene: TRBJ2-5
v_gene: TRBV29-1
abundance: NA
d_gene: TRBD1

CDR3nt: TGTGCCAGCAGTCCCACCGGAGGGGCTGGAAACACCATATATTTT
CDR3aa: CASSPTGGAGNTIYF
j_gene: TRBJ1-3
v_gene: TRBV2
abundance: NA
d_gene: NA

CDR3nt: TGTGCCAGCAGCCTAGCGGGGGGGGGAGAGACCCAGTACTTC
CDR3aa: CASSLAGGGETQYF
j_gene: TRBJ2-5
v_gene: TRBV7-2
abundance: NA
d_gene: TRBD2

CDR3nt: TGTGCCAGCAGTTACAGGGCCCGCAACTATGGCTACACCTTC
CDR3aa: CASSYRARNYGYTF
j_gene: TRBJ1-2
v_gene: TRBV6-5
abundance: NA
d_gene: NA

CDR3nt: TGCGCCAGCAGCTTGGGACAGTACCCACAAGAGACCCAGTACTTC
CDR3aa: CASSLGQYPQETQYF
j_gene: TRBJ2-5
v_gene: TRBV5-1
abundance: NA
d_gene: NA

CDR3nt: TGTGCCAGTAGTATGTATAGGGACACTGAAGCTTTCTTT
CDR3aa: CASSMYRDTEAFF
j_gene: TRBJ1-1
v_gene: TRBV19
abundance: NA
d_gene: NA

CDR3nt: TGCGCCAGCAGCTTATCAGAAAGGGACACTGAAGCTTTCTTT
CDR3aa: CASSLSERDTEAFF
j_gene: TRBJ1-1
v_gene: TRBV5-1
abundance: NA
d_gene: NA

CDR3nt: TGTGCCAGCAGCTCCCGGACAGGGGTGGTTTATGAGCAGTTCTTC
CDR3aa: CASSSRTGVVYEQFF
j_gene: TRBJ2-1
v_gene: TRBV5-6
abundance: NA
d_gene: TRBD1

CDR3nt: TGTGCCAGCACGGACAGGGCGAACACTGAAGCTTTCTTT
CDR3aa: CASTDRANTEAFF
j_gene: TRBJ1-1
v_gene: TRBV6-6
abundance: NA
d_gene: TRBD1

CDR3nt: TGTGCCAGCATAAACCAGGGGACATTGAACACTGAAGCTTTCTTT
CDR3aa: CASINQGTLNTEAFF
j_gene: TRBJ1-1
v_gene: TRBV5-5
abundance: NA
d_gene: NA